This TCR beta chain was observed in a study of blood T cell repertoires in COVID-19. Study-wide background: COVID-19 samples from acute and convalescent phases originated in the United States, Italy and Spain. Nucleic acid was either cDNA or gDNA, and it came from T cells, B-cell-depleted T cells, or PBMCs.

Germline CDR1 is KGHSH and CDR2 is LQKENI. The CDR3 has 15 residues. V gave up 2 bases and J gave up 5 bases; unmatched junction bases: 6. In the original workflow: It was from reference gene primer amplification that nucleated cell counts were estimated. Libraries were prepared by immunoSEQ multiplex PCR; TCRdb keeps only in-frame clonotypes and omits some of them. The DNA was the basis for D and trimming; V, J and clone size are from that table. Altogether about 92,000 clones are present, about 85% being singletons, with the ten largest covering roughly 40%. This clone appeared a single time. Material for sequencing was peripheral blood. The receptor comes from a man older than 75 with acute or convalescent COVID-19. The chain links TRBV18 to TRBJ2-5; 9 nucleotides agree with TRBD1. CDR3 residues: CASSPFTGGMETQYF. The CDR3 DNA sequence: TGTGCCAGCTCACCATTCACAGGGGGCATGGAGACCCAGTACTTC.